This T cell receptor (beta chain) appears in the sequencing data of a study of Tregs in tolerant kidney transplant recipients. Germline assignment: CDR1 DFQATT and CDR2 SNEGSKA (reference sequence). V lost 0 bases to trimming and J lost 0 bases, with 14 bases between them. This CDR3 is 17 amino acids long. Study-level points and caveats: In tolerant patients, donor-specific Tregs outgrew total Tregs, suggesting antigen-driven expansion. Expanding Tregs on activated donor B cells appeared to best identify donor-specific TCRbeta clones. Biological reproducibility was not directly addressed, but technical replication error appeared minimal.

Points on this clone: Its antigen is not identified. Coverage ceases 3 residues before the CDR3 finishes, and the germline J gene fills in the end.

Recipients received nonmyeloablative bone marrow transplants from related graft donors, with transient mixed chimerism. CD4+CD25+CD127- Tregs, CD4+CD25- non-Tregs, CD4 and CD8 cells were sorted. Sequenced by immunoSEQ multiplex PCR; TCRdb stores in-frame clones only, minus some. This listing includes about 6,300 clones. The clonotype comes from a human patient who received a combined kidney and bone marrow transplant. Certain T cells may be donor cells from the graft. Material: CD4+ T cells from blood (PBMCs), obtained 6 months after the transplant. This sequence joins TRBV20-1 and TRBJ2-2; TRBD1 might be the D (5 bases). CDR3 residues: CSAREVRKGPNTGELFF. The CDR3 bases that were read are TGCAGTGCTAGAGAGGTCCGGAAGGGGCCGAACACCGGGGAG.